This T cell receptor (beta chain) was documented in a study of T cells and copy number aberrations in small-cell lung cancer. As to this clone: Its matching antigen is unknown.

Method: immunoSEQ multiplex PCR; TCRdb's copy keeps in-frame clones and lacks some. Here the sample spans about 1,600 clones, roughly 85% being singletons. The CDR3 totals 15 residues. V lost 3 bases and J lost 8; bases outside the gene matches: 9. Germline values: CDR1 MDHEN, CDR2 SYDVKM. Study-level findings and limits: The tissue was entirely formalin-fixed and paraffin-embedded, which is known to produce sequencing artifacts. Versus adjacent lung, tumor T-cell richness and clonality were lower; density nonsignificantly.

The TCR comes from a man aged 60 to 75 with small cell lung cancer. V gene TRBV28 combines with J gene TRBJ2-2; 7 bases are shared with TRBD1. Sample: normal tissue next to the tumor. The CDR3 nucleotides read TGTGCCAGCAGTTTGGGAATCTTGACAGGGGGGGAGCTGTTTTTT. It specifies CASSLGILTGGELFF. Combining the CDR3 with reference TRBV28 and TRBJ2-2 gives the whole variable domain DVKVTQSSRYLVKRTGEKVFLECVQDMDHENMFWYRQDPGLGLRLIYFSYDVKMKEKGDIPEGYSVSREKKERFSLILESASTNQTSMYLCASSLGILTGGELFFGEGSRLTVL.